This T cell receptor (beta chain) derives from a study of T cell repertoires in ileal Crohn's disease. Study information: About half of patients got postoperative therapy: about a dozen thiopurines, over 15 anti-TNF.

Sequenced by immunoSEQ multiplex PCR; TCRdb stores in-frame clones only, minus some. The data contain 5,000 or so clones, roughly 91% of them seen just once; the ten biggest clones take up 5.4%. Between the trimmed V and J ends, which lost 8 bases and 3 bases, there was a span of 8 bases. Per the germline V gene, CDR1 is MNHEY and CDR2 is SVGAGI. The CDR3 consists of 12 residues. Sequenced input: ileal tissue. J is TRBJ1-3 and V is TRBV6-5; no clear D. The clonotype comes from an adult with Crohn's disease. CDR3: CASRGFGNTIYF. In nucleotides, the CDR3 is TGTGCCAGCCGGGGTTTTGGAAACACCATATATTTT.